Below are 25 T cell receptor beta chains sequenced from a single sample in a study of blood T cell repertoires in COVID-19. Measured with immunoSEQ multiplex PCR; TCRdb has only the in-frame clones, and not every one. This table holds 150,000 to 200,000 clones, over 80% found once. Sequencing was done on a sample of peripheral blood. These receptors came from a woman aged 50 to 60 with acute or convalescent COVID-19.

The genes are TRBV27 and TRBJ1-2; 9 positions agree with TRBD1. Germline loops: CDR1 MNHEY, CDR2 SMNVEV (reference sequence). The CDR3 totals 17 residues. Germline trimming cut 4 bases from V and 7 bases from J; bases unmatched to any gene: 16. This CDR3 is CASSSIIPWTGAGGYTF. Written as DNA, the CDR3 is TGTGCCAGCAGTTCCATAATCCCCTGGACAGGGGCGGGTGGCTACACCTTC.

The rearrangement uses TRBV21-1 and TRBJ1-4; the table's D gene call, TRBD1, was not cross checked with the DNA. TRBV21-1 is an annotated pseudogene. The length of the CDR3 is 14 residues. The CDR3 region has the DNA TGTGCCAGCAAAGGGGGGACAGGGTTTGAAAAACTGTTTTTT. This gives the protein CASKGGTGFEKLFF.

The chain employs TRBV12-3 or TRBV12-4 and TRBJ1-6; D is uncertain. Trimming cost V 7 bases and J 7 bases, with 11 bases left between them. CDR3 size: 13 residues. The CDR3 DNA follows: TGTGCCAGCAAGGGTCCGGGGAATTCACCCCTCCACTTT. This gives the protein CASKGPGNSPLHF.

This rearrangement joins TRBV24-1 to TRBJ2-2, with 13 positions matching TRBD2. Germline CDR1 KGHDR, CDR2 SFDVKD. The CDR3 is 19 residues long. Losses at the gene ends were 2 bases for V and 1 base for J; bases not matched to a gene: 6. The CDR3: CATSDSPGLAGQNTGELFF. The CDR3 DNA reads TGTGCCACCAGTGATTCTCCGGGACTAGCGGGGCAGAACACCGGGGAGCTGTTTTTT.

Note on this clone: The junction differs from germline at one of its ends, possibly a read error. The CDR3 here is CASTPDNVPYEQYF. The CDR3, as DNA: TGTGCCAGCACCCCGGACAACGTCCCCTATGAGCAGTACTTC. This chain connects TRBV6-2 or TRBV6-3 to TRBJ2-7; a weak D match, TRBD1 (5 bases). This CDR3 is built from 14 residues. CDR1 MNHEY and CDR2 SVGEGT come from the germline V gene.

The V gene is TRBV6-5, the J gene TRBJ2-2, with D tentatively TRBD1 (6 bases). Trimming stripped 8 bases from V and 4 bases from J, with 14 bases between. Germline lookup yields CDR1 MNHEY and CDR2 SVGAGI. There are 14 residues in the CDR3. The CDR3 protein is CASSRGGITGELFF. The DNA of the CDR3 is TGTGCCAGCTCTCGAGGGGGAATCACCGGGGAGCTGTTTTTT.

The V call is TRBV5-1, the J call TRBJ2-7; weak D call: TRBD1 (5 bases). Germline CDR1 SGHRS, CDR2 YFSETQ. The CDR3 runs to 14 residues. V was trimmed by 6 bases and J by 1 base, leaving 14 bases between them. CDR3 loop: CASTVTTDSYEQYF. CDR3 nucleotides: TGCGCCAGCACCGTCACGACAGATTCCTACGAGCAGTACTTC. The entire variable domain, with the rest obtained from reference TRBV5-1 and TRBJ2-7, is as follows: KAGVTQTPRYLIKTRGQQVTLSCSPISGHRSVSWYQQTPGQGLQFLFEYFSETQRNKGNFPGRFSGRQFSNSRSEMNVSTLELGDSALYLCASTVTTDSYEQYFGPGTRLTVT.

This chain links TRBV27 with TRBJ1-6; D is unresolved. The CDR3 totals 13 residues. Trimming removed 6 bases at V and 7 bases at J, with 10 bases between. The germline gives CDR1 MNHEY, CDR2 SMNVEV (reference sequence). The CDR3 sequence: CASSRGQNSPLHF. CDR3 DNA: TGTGCCAGCAGCCGGGGTCAAAATTCACCCCTCCACTTT.

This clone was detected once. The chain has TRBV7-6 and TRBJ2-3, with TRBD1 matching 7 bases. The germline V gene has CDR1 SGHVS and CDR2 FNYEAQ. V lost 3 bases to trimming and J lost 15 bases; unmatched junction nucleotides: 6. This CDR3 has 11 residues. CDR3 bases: TGTGCCAGCAGCTTTAACAGGGGTGAATATTTT. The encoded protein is CASSFNRGEYF.

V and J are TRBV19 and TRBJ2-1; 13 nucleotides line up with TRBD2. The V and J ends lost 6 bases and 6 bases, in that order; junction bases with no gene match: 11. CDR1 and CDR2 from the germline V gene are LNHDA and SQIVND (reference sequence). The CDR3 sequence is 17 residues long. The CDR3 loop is CASRTFGLAGVGNEQFF. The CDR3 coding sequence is TGTGCCAGTAGAACGTTTGGACTAGCGGGAGTGGGCAATGAGCAGTTCTTC.

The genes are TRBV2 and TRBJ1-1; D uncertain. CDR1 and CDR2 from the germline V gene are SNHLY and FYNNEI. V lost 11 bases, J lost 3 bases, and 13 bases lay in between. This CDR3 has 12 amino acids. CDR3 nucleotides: TGTGCCGGGCGGGAGGGCGACACTGAAGCTTTCTTT. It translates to CAGREGDTEAFF.

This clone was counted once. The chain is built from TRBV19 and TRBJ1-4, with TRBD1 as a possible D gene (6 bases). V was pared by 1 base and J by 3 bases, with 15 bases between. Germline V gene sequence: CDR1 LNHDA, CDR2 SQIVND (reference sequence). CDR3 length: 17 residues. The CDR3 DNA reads TGTGCCAGTAGTATAGCGGTCCAGGGGAGATCTAATGAAAAACTGTTTTTT. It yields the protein CASSIAVQGRSNEKLFF.

The CDR3 loop is CASRPWTGPEAFF. The CDR3 DNA sequence: TGTGCCAGCAGACCCTGGACAGGGCCTGAAGCTTTCTTT. The V gene is TRBV6-5, the J gene TRBJ1-1, with 8 bases that match TRBD1. This CDR3 is 13 amino acids long. Germline CDR1 MNHEY, CDR2 SVGAGI. J gave up 6 bases and V 6 bases, and 6 bases lay outside the gene matches.

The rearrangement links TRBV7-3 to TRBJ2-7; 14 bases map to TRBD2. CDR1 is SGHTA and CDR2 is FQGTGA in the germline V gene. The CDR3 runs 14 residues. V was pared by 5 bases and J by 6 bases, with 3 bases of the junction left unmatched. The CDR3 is CASSLGTSGSEQYF. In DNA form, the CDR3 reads TGTGCCAGCAGCCTAGGGACTAGCGGGAGCGAGCAGTACTTC.

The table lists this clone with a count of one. CDR3 sequence: CASSQDPLYGYTF. The CDR3 DNA is TGCGCCAGCAGCCAAGATCCCCTCTATGGCTACACCTTC. The chain carries TRBV4-3 and TRBJ1-2; D is ambiguous. The germline V and J ends were trimmed by 0 bases and 4 bases, with 6 bases remaining between them. Germline V gives CDR1 LGHNA, CDR2 YSLEER. This CDR3 region has 13 residues.

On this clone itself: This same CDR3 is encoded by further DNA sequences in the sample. The CDR3 DNA follows: TGTGCCTGGAGTGTTGGACAGGGGATCTATGGCTACACCTTC. Amino acids: CAWSVGQGIYGYTF. The chain links TRBV30 to TRBJ1-2, with 9 bases that match TRBD1. The germline V gene encodes CDR1 GTSNPN and CDR2 SVGIG (reference sequence). CDR3 length: 14 amino acids. The J segment lost 4 bases and the V segment lost 0 bases, leaving 3 bases of the junction unmatched.

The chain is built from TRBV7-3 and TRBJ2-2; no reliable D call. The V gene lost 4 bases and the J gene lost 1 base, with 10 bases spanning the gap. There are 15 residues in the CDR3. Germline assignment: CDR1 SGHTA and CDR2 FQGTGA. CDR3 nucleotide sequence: TGTGCCAGCAGCTCGACTTCCGGGAACACCGGGGAGCTGTTTTTT. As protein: CASSSTSGNTGELFF.

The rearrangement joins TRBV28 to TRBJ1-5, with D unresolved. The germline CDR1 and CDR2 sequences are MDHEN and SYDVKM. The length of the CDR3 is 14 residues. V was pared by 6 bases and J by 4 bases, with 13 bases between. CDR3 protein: CASSLHGSNQPQHF. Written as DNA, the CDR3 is TGTGCCAGCAGCCTCCACGGGTCTAATCAGCCCCAGCATTTT.

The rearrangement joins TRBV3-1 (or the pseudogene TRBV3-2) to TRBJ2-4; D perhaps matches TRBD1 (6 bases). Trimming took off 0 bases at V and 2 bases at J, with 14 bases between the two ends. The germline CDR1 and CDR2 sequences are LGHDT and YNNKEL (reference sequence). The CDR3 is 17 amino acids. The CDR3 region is CASSQDLRGGSKNIQYF. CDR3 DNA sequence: TGTGCCAGCAGCCAAGATCTCAGGGGCGGGTCCAAAAACATTCAGTACTTC.

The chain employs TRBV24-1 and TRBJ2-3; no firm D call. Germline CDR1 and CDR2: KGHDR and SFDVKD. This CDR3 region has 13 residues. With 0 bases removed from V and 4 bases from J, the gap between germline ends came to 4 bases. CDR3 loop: CATSDLLADTQYF. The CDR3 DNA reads TGTGCCACCAGTGATTTGTTAGCAGATACGCAGTATTTT.

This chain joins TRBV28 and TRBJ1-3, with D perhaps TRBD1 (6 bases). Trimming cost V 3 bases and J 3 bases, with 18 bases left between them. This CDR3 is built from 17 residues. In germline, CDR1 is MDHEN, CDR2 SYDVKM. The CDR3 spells CASSLPAGGAFGNTIYF. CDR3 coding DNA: TGTGCCAGCAGTTTGCCGGCGGGGGGCGCTTTTGGAAACACCATATATTTT.

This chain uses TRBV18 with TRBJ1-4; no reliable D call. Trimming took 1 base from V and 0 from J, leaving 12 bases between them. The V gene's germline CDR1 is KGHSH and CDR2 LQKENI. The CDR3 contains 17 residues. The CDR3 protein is CASSPQRQTSTNEKLFF. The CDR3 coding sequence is TGTGCCAGCTCACCACAGAGGCAGACGTCAACTAATGAAAAACTGTTTTTT. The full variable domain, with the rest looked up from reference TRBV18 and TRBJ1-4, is NAGVMQNPRHLVRRRGQEARLRCSPMKGHSHVYWYRQLPEEGLKFMVYLQKENIIDESGMPKERFSAEFPKEGPSILRIQQVVRGDSAAYFCASSPQRQTSTNEKLFFGSGTQLSVL.

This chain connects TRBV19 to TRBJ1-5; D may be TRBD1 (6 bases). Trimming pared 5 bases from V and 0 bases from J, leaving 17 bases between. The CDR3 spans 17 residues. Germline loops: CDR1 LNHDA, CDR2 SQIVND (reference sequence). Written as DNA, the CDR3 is TGTGCCAGTAGTCCCATCAGGGGCCACCTTAGCAATCAGCCCCAGCATTTT. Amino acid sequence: CASSPIRGHLSNQPQHF.

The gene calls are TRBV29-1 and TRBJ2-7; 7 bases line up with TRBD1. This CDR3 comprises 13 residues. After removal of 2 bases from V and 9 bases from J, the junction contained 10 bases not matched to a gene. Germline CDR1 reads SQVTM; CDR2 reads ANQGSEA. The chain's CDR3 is CSVESSGTAMQYF. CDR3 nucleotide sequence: TGCAGCGTTGAAAGCTCCGGGACAGCAATGCAGTACTTC.

The CDR3 DNA sequence: TGTGCCAGTAGTATAGGTGGCCAAACTAACTATGGCTACACCTTC. The encoded protein is CASSIGGQTNYGYTF. This chain joins TRBV19 and TRBJ1-2; D call uncertain. This CDR3 is 15 amino acids long. V shed 1 base and J shed 0 bases, with 9 bases lying between them. Per the germline V gene, CDR1 is LNHDA and CDR2 is SQIVND (reference sequence).